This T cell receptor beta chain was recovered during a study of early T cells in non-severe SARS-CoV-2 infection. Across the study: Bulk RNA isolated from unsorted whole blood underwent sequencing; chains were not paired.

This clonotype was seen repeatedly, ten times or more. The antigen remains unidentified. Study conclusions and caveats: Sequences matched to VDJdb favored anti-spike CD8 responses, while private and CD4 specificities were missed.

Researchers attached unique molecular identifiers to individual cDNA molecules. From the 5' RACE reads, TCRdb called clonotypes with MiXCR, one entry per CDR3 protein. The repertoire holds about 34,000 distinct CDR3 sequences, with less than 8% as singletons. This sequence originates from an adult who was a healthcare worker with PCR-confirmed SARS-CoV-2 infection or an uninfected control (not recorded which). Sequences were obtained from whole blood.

CDR3 protein: CASSQEPLTYEQYF. As DNA, the CDR3 is TGCGCCAGCAGCCAAGAACCCCTAACCTACGAGCAGTACTTC. V usage is TRBV4-3 and J usage is TRBJ2-7; D is uncertain. Germline-derived CDR1 and CDR2 are LGHNA and YSLEER. The CDR3 spans 14 residues. V gave up 0 bases and J gave up 2 bases, with 8 bases separating them.